This T cell receptor beta chain comes out of a study of T cell changes during pregnancy in multiple sclerosis. The data were produced by immunoSEQ multiplex PCR, yet TCRdb's version contains in-frame clones alone and is incomplete. The table shows about 67,000 clones, with approximately 91% occurring only once. The CDR3 covers 17 residues. V gave up 4 bases and J gave up 5 bases; unmatched junction bases: 14. Germline V CDR1 and CDR2: KGHSH, LQKENI. This TCR was recovered from a female donor with multiple sclerosis, enrolled in a pregnancy study. The source material was peripheral blood, sampled in the second trimester of pregnancy. The chain is built from TRBV18 and TRBJ1-2, with TRBD1 identical over 9 bases. CDR3 DNA sequence: TGTGCCAGCTCACGGATCTATAGGCGACAGGGGGGATATGGCTACACCTTC. Its translation is CASSRIYRRQGGYGYTF.